The rows below give T cell receptor beta chains drawn from one sample of a study of blood T cell repertoires in COVID-19. The method was immunoSEQ multiplex PCR; TCRdb's version includes in-frame clones alone and lacks a portion of them. Of 64,000 or so clones listed, 60% to 80% are singletons. The sample comprised peripheral blood. Every receptor here comes from a man older than 75 with acute or convalescent COVID-19. The CDR3 runs from the conserved cysteine through the conserved F or W. The D gene is left open where the match is weak. Size tells how often a clone was seen (once, few, many) or the class of an expanded clone, and some rows leave it out.

TRBV5-1	few	TRBJ1-6	-	CASSPGANNSPLHF	TGCGCCAGCAGCCCGGGAGCTAATAATTCACCCCTCCACTTT
TRBV3-1/TRBV3-2	-	TRBJ1-1	TRBD1	CASTPRTGGTEAFF	TGTGCCAGCACCCCCAGGACAGGGGGCACTGAAGCTTTCTTT
TRBV6-6	few	TRBJ2-5	-	CATLDSDRQETQYF	TGTGCCACCCTGGACAGTGATCGCCAAGAGACCCAGTACTTC
TRBV28	-	TRBJ2-7	-	CASNLGGPYEQYF	TGTGCCAGCAACCTTGGGGGCCCCTACGAGCAGTACTTC
TRBV6-5	-	TRBJ2-1	TRBD2	CASGKGLAGNEQFF	TGTGCCAGCGGCAAGGGGCTAGCGGGCAATGAGCAGTTCTTC
TRBV6-5	-	TRBJ1-2	TRBD1	CASSYSTGGTYGYTF	TGTGCCAGCAGTTACTCGACAGGGGGCACCTATGGCTACACCTTC
TRBV2	-	TRBJ1-3	TRBD1	CASSPDRGSSGNTIYF	TGTGCCAGCAGCCCGGACAGGGGATCTTCTGGAAACACCATATATTTT
TRBV30	once	TRBJ1-2	TRBD1	CAWSATGVLNYGYTF	TGTGCCTGGAGTGCGACAGGGGTGTTGAACTATGGCTACACCTTC
TRBV18	-	TRBJ1-1	TRBD1	CASSLGQGATEAFF	TGTGCCAGCTCACTGGGACAGGGAGCCACTGAAGCTTTCTTT
TRBV30	-	TRBJ2-2	TRBD2	CAWRRASGGAGGTGELFF	TGTGCCTGGAGGCGGGCTAGCGGGGGGGCCGGGGGCACCGGGGAGCTGTTTTTT
TRBV6-5	-	TRBJ2-2	TRBD1	CASSRDRARSGELFF	TGTGCCAGCAGCCGGGACAGGGCCCGGTCCGGGGAGCTGTTTTTT
TRBV3-1/TRBV3-2	-	TRBJ1-6	-	CASSQEQGQNSPLHF	TGTGCCAGCAGCCAAGAACAGGGCCAAAATTCACCCCTCCACTTT
TRBV7-2	-	TRBJ2-7	TRBD2	CASSFSGATSYEQYF	TGTGCCAGCAGTTTTAGCGGGGCGACCTCCTACGAGCAGTACTTC
TRBV12-3/TRBV12-4	-	TRBJ1-2	TRBD1	CASSRGQAYGYTF	TGTGCCAGCAGCCGGGGACAGGCTTATGGCTACACCTTC
TRBV27	few	TRBJ2-1	TRBD2	CASTIGGGSGNEQFF	TGTGCCAGCACCATCGGGGGGGGGTCGGGCAATGAGCAGTTCTTC
TRBV5-6	-	TRBJ1-2	-	CASSLAPGTLSYGYTF	TGTGCCAGCAGCTTGGCTCCAGGAACCCTCTCCTATGGCTACACCTTC
TRBV6-5	-	TRBJ2-3	TRBD1	CASSYGQGVDTQYF	TGTGCCAGCAGTTACGGACAGGGGGTGGATACGCAGTATTTT
TRBV20-1	-	TRBJ2-5	TRBD2	CSASSLAGGQETQYF	TGCAGTGCTAGTTCCCTAGCGGGAGGGCAAGAGACCCAGTACTTC
TRBV2	-	TRBJ2-1	TRBD1	CASGGQGLYEQFF	TGTGCCAGCGGTGGACAGGGTCTATATGAGCAGTTCTTC
TRBV9	-	TRBJ2-3	-	CASSPSLVGTDTQYF	TGTGCCAGCAGCCCGTCCCTAGTAGGCACAGATACGCAGTATTTT
TRBV11-3	-	TRBJ2-3	-	CASSLQGTDTQYF	TGTGCCAGCAGCTTACAGGGCACAGATACGCAGTATTTT
TRBV27	-	TRBJ1-5	TRBD1	CASRTFADGTGSNQPQHF	TGTGCCAGCCGGACGTTTGCGGACGGGACAGGGAGCAATCAGCCCCAGCATTTT
TRBV10-3	-	TRBJ1-1	TRBD1	CAIKKQGENTEAFF	TGTGCCATCAAGAAACAGGGGGAGAACACTGAAGCTTTCTTT
TRBV5-1	-	TRBJ1-2	-	CASSYDRNYGYTF	TGCGCCAGCAGCTACGACAGGAACTATGGCTACACCTTC
TRBV4-1	-	TRBJ2-3	TRBD2	CASTPGFPRLGASGSTDTQYF	TGCGCCAGCACCCCGGGGTTCCCAAGACTAGGGGCTAGCGGTAGCACAGATACGCAGTATTTT
TRBV5-5	-	TRBJ1-2	-	CASSLAPGPSNYGYTF	TGTGCCAGCAGCTTGGCGCCAGGGCCCTCTAACTATGGCTACACCTTC
TRBV7-9	-	TRBJ1-1	-	CASSFQLNTEAFF	TGTGCCAGCAGCTTTCAGTTGAACACTGAAGCTTTCTTT
TRBV7-2	once	TRBJ1-2	-	CASSLAGTGGRDGYGYTF	TGTGCCAGCAGCTTAGCCGGGACGGGGGGACGAGACGGCTATGGCTACACCTTC
TRBV13	-	TRBJ2-2	TRBD1	CASSAGQGTGELFF	TGTGCCAGCAGCGCAGGACAGGGGACCGGGGAGCTGTTTTTT
TRBV2	-	TRBJ1-1	-	CASTRGQTMNTEAFF	TGTGCCAGCACTAGAGGACAGACCATGAACACTGAAGCTTTCTTT
TRBV2	-	TRBJ2-1	TRBD1	CASNRDRGNYEQFF	TGTGCCAGCAACCGGGACAGGGGAAACTATGAGCAGTTCTTC
TRBV24-1	-	TRBJ2-1	-	CATRGAGTYNEQFF	TGTGCCACCAGGGGCGCGGGAACCTACAATGAGCAGTTCTTC
TRBV24-1	-	TRBJ2-1	-	CATSDFGREKQFF	TGTGCCACCAGTGATTTTGGACGGGAGAAGCAGTTCTTC
TRBV24-1	-	TRBJ1-1	-	CATSDSYGSAAFF	TGTGCCACCAGTGATTCGTACGGAAGCGCAGCTTTCTTT
TRBV24-1	-	TRBJ2-2	-	CATSGQGGGELFF	TGTGCCACCAGTGGGCAGGGCGGCGGGGAGCTGTTTTTT
TRBV2	-	TRBJ2-7	-	CASSLGGEQYF	TGTGCCAGCAGCCTTGGGGGGGAGCAGTACTTC
TRBV6-5	-	TRBJ1-1	-	CASRDKGWGTEAFF	TGTGCCAGCAGGGACAAGGGCTGGGGAACTGAAGCTTTCTTT
TRBV5-5	-	TRBJ1-4	TRBD1	CASSLVGTGREKLFF	TGTGCCAGCAGCTTGGTTGGGACAGGGCGGGAAAAACTGTTTTTT
TRBV11-3	-	TRBJ2-2	-	CASSGYGTAGVGELFF	TGTGCCAGCAGCGGATACGGGACAGCGGGCGTCGGGGAGCTGTTTTTT
TRBV7-7	-	TRBJ2-3	TRBD2	CASSAASGGVDTQYF	TGTGCCAGCAGCGCCGCTAGCGGGGGGGTCGATACGCAGTATTTT
TRBV5-1	-	TRBJ1-3	TRBD1	CASRPGTGDRNTIYF	TGCGCCAGCAGACCCGGGACAGGGGATAGAAACACCATATATTTT